This T cell receptor (beta chain) was sequenced in a study of blood T cell repertoires in COVID-19. Study-wide context: The samples span acute and convalescent COVID-19 from the United States, Italy and Spain. T cells, B-cell-depleted T cells, or PBMCs provided the cDNA or gDNA that served as material.

Per the original methods: Researchers report that nucleated cell counts were estimated from reference gene primer amplification. TCRdb's table, derived via immunoSEQ multiplex PCR, lists solely in-frame clones and lacks some. V and J calls and clone size are copied from that table; D and trimming were computed from the DNA. The repertoire holds tens of thousands of clones, with approximately 84% as singletons. There are a few counts of this clone. Trimming pared 7 bases from V and 7 bases from J, leaving 17 bases between. The CDR3 extends over 14 amino acids. Per the germline V gene, CDR1 is MDHEN and CDR2 is SYDVKM.

The genes are TRBV28 and TRBJ1-5, with D maybe TRBD1 (6 bases). The material sequenced was peripheral blood. The clonotype was recovered from a human donor in a cohort sampled during active COVID-19. CDR3 amino acids: CASKRGAGTQPQHF. The CDR3 region has the DNA TGTGCCAGCAAGCGGGGGGCAGGAACCCAGCCCCAGCATTTT.